The T cell receptor (beta chain) described here comes from a study of CXCR3-negative and CXCR3-positive naive CD8 T cells. Study at large: The libraries yielded about 130 million TRB reads, about 1.5 +/- 0.3 million each.

This CDR3 has 16 amino acids. Germline CDR1 SQVTM, CDR2 ANQGSEA. Triplicate sorting captured roughly 300,000 cells each from every CD8+ T cell subset. Comments on this clonotype: As yet, its antigen is unknown.

Broader study findings: Post-cryopreservation CXCR3 expression was partly diminished, and the bulk of assays employed fresh PBMCs. CXCR3-expressing naive cells carried TRB CDR3s more hydrophobic than those of CXCR3-negative naive cells.

Via 5' RACE with UMI labels, TRB cDNA libraries were prepared. TCRdb reanalyzed the 5' RACE reads and collapses them to one entry per CDR3 protein, without DNA. The table lists around 63,000 distinct CDR3 sequences, with 4.8% in the top ten. Source material: naive CXCR3+ CD8+ T cells from blood. Documented subset: CD45RO-CCR7+CD27+CD95- naive CD8+ T cells expressing CXCR3 (TNR3+). The V and J genes are TRBV29-1 and TRBJ2-5; TCRdb calls TRBD1, which cannot be checked without DNA. The sequence came from a human donor in good health. Some clones in this sample may be carry-over from other donors' samples. The CDR3 protein is CSVDPGGYRNQETQYF.